Shown below are 21 T cell receptor beta chains from a single sample sequenced in a study of T cell clones after liver transplantation. Profiled with immunoSEQ multiplex PCR; TCRdb holds only in-frame clones, not every one. This table has about 99,000 clones, around 80% appearing once. Here the sequenced sample was CD4+ T cells from blood, taken approximately 43 months after liver transplant. All receptors come from a human patient who received a liver transplant. A subset of T cells may come from the graft donor.

This clone appeared a single time. The chain recombines TRBV15 with TRBJ2-2; 8 bases match TRBD1. CDR3 length: 19 residues. Per the germline V gene, CDR1 is LNHNV and CDR2 is YYDKDF (reference sequence). The V and J ends lost 1 base and 0 bases, in that order; junction bases with no gene match: 10. DNA of the CDR3: TGTGCCACCAGCAGAGTCCTATCTAGGGGACAGGCGAACACCGGGGAGCTGTTTTTT. It codes for CATSRVLSRGQANTGELFF.

The chain joins TRBV28 to TRBJ2-5, with 9 bases identical to TRBD2. This CDR3 contains 15 residues. V lost 8 bases and J lost 0; bases outside the gene matches: 7. Germline CDR1 is MDHEN and CDR2 is SYDVKM. CDR3 amino acids: CASGSGSVYQETQYF. The CDR3 DNA sequence: TGTGCCAGCGGTAGCGGGAGCGTTTACCAAGAGACCCAGTACTTC.

The chain joins TRBV9 to TRBJ2-3; tentatively, D is TRBD2 (6 bases). Germline lookup yields CDR1 SGDLS and CDR2 YYNGEE. The CDR3 length is 14 residues. V was clipped by 4 bases and J by 4 bases, with 13 bases between them. In nucleotides, the CDR3 is TGTGCCAGCAGCCCCAGCCCTAGCGCAGATACGCAGTATTTT. This translates into CASSPSPSADTQYF.

The rearrangement links TRBV4-1 to TRBJ1-2; D gene unclear. This CDR3 spans 13 amino acids. The V gene's germline CDR1 is MGHRA and CDR2 YSYEKL. The V gene lost 0 bases and the J gene lost 7 bases, with 9 bases spanning the gap. The CDR3 nucleotides are TGCGCCAGCAGCCAAGATATCTCGGCTGGCTACACCTTC. As protein: CASSQDISAGYTF.

The gene calls are TRBV5-1 and TRBJ2-5; no firm D call. Germline values: CDR1 SGHRS, CDR2 YFSETQ. V dropped 0 bases and J dropped 3 bases, with 15 bases sitting between them. The CDR3 contains 16 residues. This chain's CDR3 is CASSLGPETIKETQYF. The CDR3 bases are TGCGCCAGCAGCTTGGGGCCAGAAACCATTAAAGAGACCCAGTACTTC.

This clone was picked up a small number of times. The V call is TRBV28, the J call TRBJ2-1; D is possibly TRBD2 (6 bases). Germline CDR1 MDHEN, CDR2 SYDVKM. The CDR3 is made up of 16 amino acids. Trimming pared 4 bases from V and 4 bases from J, leaving 17 bases between. For the CDR3, the DNA is TGTGCCAGCAGTTCCTCTAACGGGAGATCGTACAATGAGCAGTTCTTC. This translates into CASSSSNGRSYNEQFF.

CDR3 bases: TGTGCCAGCAGTACTACAGGGTCCTGGGGGGCTTTCTTT. Translation: CASSTTGSWGAFF. J is TRBJ1-1 and V is TRBV27, with D tentatively TRBD1 (6 bases). The V end was cut by 5 bases, the J end by 11 bases, with 18 bases between. Germline CDR1 and CDR2: MNHEY and SMNVEV (reference sequence). This CDR3 contains 13 residues.

The V call is TRBV5-1, the J call TRBJ2-5; tentative D call: TRBD2 (5 bases). Trimming stripped 3 bases from V and 5 bases from J, with 17 bases between. CDR3 length: 15 amino acids. Germline values: CDR1 SGHRS, CDR2 YFSETQ. CDR3 coding DNA: TGCGCCAGCAGCTCCCGACAAACCACGGGGGAGACCCAGTACTTC. Translation: CASSSRQTTGETQYF.

The chain employs TRBV20-1 and TRBJ1-2, with 7 bases aligning to TRBD1. Germline values: CDR1 DFQATT, CDR2 SNEGSKA (reference sequence). CDR3 length equals 10 residues. In DNA form, the CDR3 reads TGCAGCTTAGGGGGCTACGGCTACACCTTC. Its translation: CSLGGYGYTF.

This chain uses TRBV11-2 with TRBJ2-5; 8 nucleotides align to TRBD2. Trimming cost V 0 bases and J 2 bases; bases outside gene matches: 8. CDR3 size: 17 residues. The V gene's germline CDR1 is SGHAT and CDR2 FQNNGV. The CDR3 protein is CASSLDRVAGRQETQYF. CDR3 in DNA: TGTGCCAGCAGCTTAGATCGGGTAGCGGGAAGACAAGAGACCCAGTACTTC.

In the case of this clone: Other nucleotide sequences from this sample produce the same CDR3. This chain joins TRBV6-6 and TRBJ1-4; no clear D. The CDR3 spans 11 residues. CDR1 is MNHNY and CDR2 is SVGAGI in the germline V gene (reference sequence). V was shortened by 6 bases and J by 8 bases, with 7 bases between the two germline ends. CDR3 sequence reads: CASRGGEKLFF. In DNA, the CDR3 is TGTGCCAGCAGGGGAGGGGAAAAACTGTTTTTT.

This clone appeared a few times. The rearrangement uses TRBV5-1 and TRBJ2-1, with D perhaps matching TRBD1 (6 bases). The CDR3 runs to 12 residues. Germline CDR1 and CDR2: SGHRS and YFSETQ. The V and J ends lost 0 bases and 12 bases respectively, with 10 bases between them. This chain's CDR3 is CASSLGTGRQFF. CDR3 nucleotides: TGCGCCAGCAGCTTGGGAACAGGGAGGCAGTTCTTC. The variable domain in full, with the rest retrieved from reference TRBV5-1 and TRBJ2-1, is KAGVTQTPRYLIKTRGQQVTLSCSPISGHRSVSWYQQTPGQGLQFLFEYFSETQRNKGNFPGRFSGRQFSNSRSEMNVSTLELGDSALYLCASSLGTGRQFFGPGTRLTVL.

The J gene is TRBJ1-3, the V gene TRBV29-1; D is uncertain. Trimming took 4 bases from V and 3 from J, leaving 7 bases between them. The CDR3 length is 12 residues. CDR1 SQVTM and CDR2 ANQGSEA come from the germline V gene. The CDR3 DNA sequence: TGCAGCGTTGTGGTTAATGGAAACACCATATATTTT. Protein sequence: CSVVVNGNTIYF.

The chain employs TRBV6-1 and TRBJ2-3; unclear D gene. V shed 7 bases and J shed 0 bases, with 2 bases lying between them. The CDR3 covers 11 residues. Germline lookup yields CDR1 MNHNS and CDR2 SASEGT. The chain's CDR3 is CASTSTDTQYF. The CDR3 DNA follows: TGTGCCAGCACTAGCACAGATACGCAGTATTTT.

The rearrangement links TRBV6-5 to TRBJ2-1; weak D call: TRBD1 (6 bases). V was shortened by 8 bases and J by 6 bases, with 17 bases between the two germline ends. CDR1 and CDR2 (germline): MNHEY, SVGAGI. The CDR3 totals 14 residues. The CDR3 nucleotides read TGTGCCAGCTCACCCGACAGGCCACGCAATGAGCAGTTCTTC. It specifies CASSPDRPRNEQFF.

This chain connects TRBV18 to TRBJ2-3, with TRBD2 identical over 10 bases. Germline loops: CDR1 KGHSH, CDR2 LQKENI. Trimming removed 3 bases from V and 1 base from J; junction bases left unmatched: 4. This CDR3 contains 16 residues. This chain's CDR3 is CASSPPTSGGTDTQYF. In nucleotides, the CDR3 is TGTGCCAGCTCACCCCCAACTAGCGGGGGCACAGATACGCAGTATTTT.

The chain links TRBV2 to TRBJ2-7, with 8 bases aligning to TRBD1. The length of the CDR3 is 13 residues. Germline V CDR1 and CDR2: SNHLY, FYNNEI. Trimming removed 4 bases from V and 6 bases from J; junction bases left unmatched: 5. CDR3 in DNA: TGTGCCAGCAGTGGACAGGGGACGGGCGAGCAGTACTTC. Translated, it gives CASSGQGTGEQYF. Filled out from reference TRBV2 and TRBJ2-7, the complete variable domain reads EPEVTQTPSHQVTQMGQEVILRCVPISNHLYFYWYRQILGQKVEFLVSFYNNEISEKSEIFDDQFSVERPDGSNFTLKIRSTKLEDSAMYFCASSGQGTGEQYFGPGTRLTVT.

V is TRBV27 and J is TRBJ1-2, with a tentative D call TRBD1 (6 bases). V lost 1 base and J lost 10, with 16 bases in between. The CDR3 consists of 14 residues. The V gene's germline CDR1 is MNHEY and CDR2 SMNVEV (reference sequence). In nucleotides, the CDR3 is TGTGCCAGCAGTTTATGGGGGACAAAAAAGGACTACACCTTC. This sequence encodes CASSLWGTKKDYTF.

The table lists this clone with a few counts. The rearrangement joins TRBV19 to TRBJ2-7; maybe TRBD2 (6 bases). Trimming removed 4 bases at V and 3 bases at J, with 13 bases between. The CDR3 totals 14 residues. CDR1 LNHDA and CDR2 SQIVND come from the germline V gene (reference sequence). This CDR3 reads CASSTPEGIYEQYF. The CDR3 DNA reads as TGTGCCAGTAGTACCCCGGAGGGGATCTACGAGCAGTACTTC. The full variable domain, its missing parts supplied by reference TRBV19 and TRBJ2-7, is DGGITQSPKYLFRKEGQNVTLSCEQNLNHDAMYWYRQDPGQGLRLIYYSQIVNDFQKGDIAEGYSVSREKKESFPLTVTSAQKNPTAFYLCASSTPEGIYEQYFGPGTRLTVT.

The gene calls are TRBV30 and TRBJ2-7, with D uncertain. The CDR3 loop spans 11 amino acids. Germline V gives CDR1 GTSNPN, CDR2 SVGIG (reference sequence). Trimming took 2 bases from V and 4 from J, leaving 6 bases between them. The CDR3 sequence is CAWSPQYEQYF. CDR3 DNA: TGTGCCTGGAGTCCCCAATACGAGCAGTACTTC.

This sequence joins TRBV28 and TRBJ2-5; D unresolved. V was clipped by 5 bases and J by 2 bases, with 9 bases between them. CDR1 is MDHEN, CDR2 SYDVKM, per germline. This CDR3 region has 13 residues. CDR3 in amino acids: CASSRMGQETQYF. The CDR3 DNA sequence: TGTGCCAGCAGTAGAATGGGGCAAGAGACCCAGTACTTC. Together with reference TRBV28 and TRBJ2-5, the CDR3 gives the full variable domain: DVKVTQSSRYLVKRTGEKVFLECVQDMDHENMFWYRQDPGLGLRLIYFSYDVKMKEKGDIPEGYSVSREKKERFSLILESASTNQTSMYLCASSRMGQETQYFGPGTRLLVL.